The clone carrying this TCR beta chain was seen more than once but under ten times. The antigen remains unidentified. Reverse transcription of all isolated RNA meant that expressed TCRB transcripts were sequenced. Regulatory, naive and central memory T cell samples averaged around 3.5 million reads. The table came from immunoSEQ multiplex PCR; TCRdb's copy has only in-frame clones and leaves some out. The profile shows hundreds of thousands of clones, about a sixth of them singletons. These data come from a study of beta chain features in type 1 diabetes. The study's findings and limits: Diminished insertions and augmented deletions at VDJ junctions characterized type 1 diabetes patients. Here, the possible influence of HLA type (on TCRB rearrangement) remained unresolved. Naive, central memory and Treg TCRB repertoires appeared more alike in patients than in healthy donors.

Germline V gene lookup returns CDR1 SEHNR and CDR2 FQNEAQ (reference sequence). V was clipped by 3 bases and J by 4 bases, with 18 bases between them. The CDR3 is 16 amino acids. The chain is built from TRBV7-9 and TRBJ1-1; D is unresolved. This TCR was recovered from a man in his late teens or twenties in good health. Sequencing was done on a sample of naive CD4+ T cells from blood. The chain's CDR3 is CASSLGAVGWGTEAFF. The CDR3 DNA reads TGTGCCAGCAGCTTGGGAGCGGTGGGGTGGGGCACTGAAGCTTTCTTT.